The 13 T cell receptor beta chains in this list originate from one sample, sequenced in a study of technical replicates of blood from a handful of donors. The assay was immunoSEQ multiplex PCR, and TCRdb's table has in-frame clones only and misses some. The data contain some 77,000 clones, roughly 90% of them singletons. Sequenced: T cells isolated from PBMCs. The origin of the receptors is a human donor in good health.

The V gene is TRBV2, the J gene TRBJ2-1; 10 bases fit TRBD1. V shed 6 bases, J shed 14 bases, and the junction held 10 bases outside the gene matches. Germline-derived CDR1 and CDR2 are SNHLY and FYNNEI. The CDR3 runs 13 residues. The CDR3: CASRDPGQGKEFF. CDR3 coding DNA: TGTGCCAGCAGAGACCCGGGACAGGGGAAGGAGTTCTTC.

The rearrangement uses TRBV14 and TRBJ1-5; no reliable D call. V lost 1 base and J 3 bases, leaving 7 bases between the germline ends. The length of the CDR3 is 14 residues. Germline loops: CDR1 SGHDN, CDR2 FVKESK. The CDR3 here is CASSQAGNNQPQHF. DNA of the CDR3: TGTGCCAGCAGCCAAGCAGGAAACAATCAGCCCCAGCATTTT.

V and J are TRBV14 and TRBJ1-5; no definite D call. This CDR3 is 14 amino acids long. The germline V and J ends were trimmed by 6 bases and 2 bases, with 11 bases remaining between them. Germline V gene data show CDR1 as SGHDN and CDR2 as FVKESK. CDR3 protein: CASSLAGGNQPQHF. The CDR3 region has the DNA TGTGCCAGCAGTCTTGCTGGAGGCAATCAGCCCCAGCATTTT.

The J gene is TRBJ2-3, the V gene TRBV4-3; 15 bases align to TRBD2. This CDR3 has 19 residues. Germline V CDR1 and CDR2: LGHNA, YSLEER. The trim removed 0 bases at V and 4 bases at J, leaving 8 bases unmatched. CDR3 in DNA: TGCGCCAGCAGCCAAGATAGGACTAGCGGGAGGGCCAGGTCAGATACGCAGTATTTT. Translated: CASSQDRTSGRARSDTQYF.

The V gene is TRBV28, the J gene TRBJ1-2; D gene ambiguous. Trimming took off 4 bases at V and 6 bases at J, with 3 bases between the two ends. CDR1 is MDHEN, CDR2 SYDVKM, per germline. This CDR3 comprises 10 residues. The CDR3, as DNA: TGTGCCAGCAGTTCTAATGGCTACACCTTC. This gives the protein CASSSNGYTF.

CDR3 nucleotides: TGTGCCAGTAGTCCCGGGAGATCCTACGAGCAGTACTTC. It yields the protein CASSPGRSYEQYF. The chain has TRBV19 and TRBJ2-7; tentative D call: TRBD2 (6 bases). V was pared by 5 bases and J by 1 base, with 9 bases between. Germline CDR1 reads LNHDA; CDR2 reads SQIVND (reference sequence). The CDR3 is 13 amino acids.

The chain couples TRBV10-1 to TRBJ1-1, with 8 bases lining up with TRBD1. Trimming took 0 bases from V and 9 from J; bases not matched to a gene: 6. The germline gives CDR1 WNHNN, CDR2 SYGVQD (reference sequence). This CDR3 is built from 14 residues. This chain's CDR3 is CASSESVWTGKAFF. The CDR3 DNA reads TGCGCCAGCAGTGAGTCGGTTTGGACAGGGAAAGCTTTCTTT.

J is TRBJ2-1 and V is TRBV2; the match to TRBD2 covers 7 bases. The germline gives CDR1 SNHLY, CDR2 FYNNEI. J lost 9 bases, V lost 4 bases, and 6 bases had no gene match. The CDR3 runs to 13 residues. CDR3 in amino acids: CASSAAGAIEQFF. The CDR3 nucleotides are TGTGCCAGCAGTGCCGCGGGAGCCATTGAGCAGTTCTTC.

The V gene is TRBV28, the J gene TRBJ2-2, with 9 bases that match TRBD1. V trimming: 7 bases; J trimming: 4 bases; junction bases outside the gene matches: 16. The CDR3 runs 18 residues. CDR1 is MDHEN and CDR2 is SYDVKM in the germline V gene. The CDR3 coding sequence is TGTGCCAGCACCCCTCAACTTAACAGGGGGCTGGGCACCGGGGAGCTGTTTTTT. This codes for CASTPQLNRGLGTGELFF.

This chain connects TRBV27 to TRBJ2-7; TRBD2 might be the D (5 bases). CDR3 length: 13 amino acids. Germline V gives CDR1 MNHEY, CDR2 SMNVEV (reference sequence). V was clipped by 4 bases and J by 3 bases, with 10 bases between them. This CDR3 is CASSSGNLYEQYF. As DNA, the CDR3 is TGTGCCAGCAGTTCCGGGAACCTCTACGAGCAGTACTTC.

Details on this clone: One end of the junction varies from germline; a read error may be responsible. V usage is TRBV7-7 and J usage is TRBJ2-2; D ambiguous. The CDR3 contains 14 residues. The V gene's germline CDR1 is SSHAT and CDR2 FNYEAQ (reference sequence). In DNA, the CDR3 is TGTGCTAGCAGCTTAGAGAGTAGTACCGGGGAGCTGTTTTTT. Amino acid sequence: CASSLESSTGELFF.

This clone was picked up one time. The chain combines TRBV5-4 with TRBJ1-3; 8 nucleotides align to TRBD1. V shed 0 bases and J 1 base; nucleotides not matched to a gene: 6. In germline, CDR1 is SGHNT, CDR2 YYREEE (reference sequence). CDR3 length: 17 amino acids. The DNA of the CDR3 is TGTGCCAGCAGCTTGGGCTTGGGGGACAGGTCTGGAAACACCATATATTTT. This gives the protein CASSLGLGDRSGNTIYF.

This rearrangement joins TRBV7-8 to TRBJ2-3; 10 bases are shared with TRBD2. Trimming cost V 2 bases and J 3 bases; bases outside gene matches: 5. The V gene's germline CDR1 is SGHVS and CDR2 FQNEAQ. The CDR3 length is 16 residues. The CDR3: CASSLLAGVATDTQYF. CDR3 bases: TGTGCCAGCAGCTTACTAGCGGGAGTGGCTACAGATACGCAGTATTTT.